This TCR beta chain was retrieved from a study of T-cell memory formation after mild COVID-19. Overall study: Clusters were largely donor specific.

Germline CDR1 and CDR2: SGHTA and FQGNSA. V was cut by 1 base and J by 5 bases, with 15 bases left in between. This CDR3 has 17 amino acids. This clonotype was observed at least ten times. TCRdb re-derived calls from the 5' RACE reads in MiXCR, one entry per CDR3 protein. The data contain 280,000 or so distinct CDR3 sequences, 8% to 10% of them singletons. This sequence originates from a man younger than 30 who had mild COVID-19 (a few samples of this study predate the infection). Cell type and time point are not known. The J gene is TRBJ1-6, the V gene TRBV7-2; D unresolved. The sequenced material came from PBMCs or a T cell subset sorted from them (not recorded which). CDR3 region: CASSLVPRGLDNSPLHF. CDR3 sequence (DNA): TGTGCCAGCAGCTTAGTCCCTCGTGGGCTGGATAATTCACCCCTCCACTTT. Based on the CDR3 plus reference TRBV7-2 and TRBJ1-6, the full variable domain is GAGVSQSPSNKVTEKGKDVELRCDPISGHTALYWYRQSLGQGLEFLIYFQGNSAPDKSGLPSDRFSAERTGGSVSTLTIQRTQQEDSAVYLCASSLVPRGLDNSPLHFGNGTRLTVT.